The 10 T cell receptor beta chains listed next were all sequenced from one sample in a study of T cell responses to AZD1222 COVID-19 vaccine. Here immunoSEQ multiplex PCR was the method, and the copy in TCRdb shows in-frame clones only, minus some. The sample holds around 130,000 clones; about 89% are singletons and the top ten take about 9.5%. Sequenced here: peripheral blood, sampled 28 days after the second AZD1222 dose. All receptors derive from an adult who received the AZD1222 COVID-19 vaccine.

The rearrangement joins TRBV5-1 to TRBJ2-1; 11 bases fit TRBD2. Germline V gene lookup returns CDR1 SGHRS and CDR2 YFSETQ. Trimming at V came to 5 bases and at J to 0 bases, leaving 1 base not matched to a gene. CDR3 length equals 15 residues. CDR3 protein: CASSTSGSSYNEQFF. CDR3 in DNA: TGCGCCAGCAGTACTAGCGGGAGCTCCTACAATGAGCAGTTCTTC.

The chain is built from TRBV4-1 and TRBJ1-2, with 8 bases matching TRBD1. Germline loops: CDR1 MGHRA, CDR2 YSYEKL. The CDR3 is 16 residues long. The ends lost 6 bases at V and 8 bases at J; junction bases unmatched: 17. The CDR3 sequence: CASSRQEAGGVRGYTF. In DNA, the CDR3 is TGCGCCAGCAGTCGACAAGAGGCAGGGGGCGTTAGAGGCTACACCTTC.

The chain links TRBV6-5 to TRBJ1-6; 9 nucleotides agree with TRBD1. The J segment lost 1 base and the V segment lost 6 bases, leaving 1 base of the junction unmatched. The CDR3 contains 15 residues. Germline V gene data show CDR1 as MNHEY and CDR2 as SVGAGI. The CDR3 nucleotides are TGTGCCAGCAGAGGACAGGGGTCCTATAATTCACCCCTCCACTTT. It specifies CASRGQGSYNSPLHF.

The J gene is TRBJ2-1, the V gene TRBV2; no clear D gene. The V and J ends lost 4 bases and 0 bases respectively, with 10 bases between them. The CDR3 sequence is 15 residues long. CDR1 is SNHLY and CDR2 is FYNNEI in the germline V gene. The CDR3 sequence: CASSAYQSSYNEQFF. The CDR3, as DNA: TGTGCCAGCAGTGCTTACCAAAGCTCCTACAATGAGCAGTTCTTC.

This rearrangement joins TRBV29-1 to TRBJ2-3, with TRBD2 matching over 9 bases. V dropped 1 base and J dropped 3; count of bases not matched to a gene: 2. The CDR3 is 14 residues long. CDR1 and CDR2 from the germline V gene are SQVTM and ANQGSEA. CDR3 coding DNA: TGCAGCGTTGAAGGAGCGGGGGGTACAGATACGCAGTATTTT. Protein product: CSVEGAGGTDTQYF.

This clone has only one observation. CDR3 amino acids: CASSLKIGRRDTEAFF. In DNA, the CDR3 is TGTGCCAGCAGCCTTAAGATAGGCCGACGGGACACTGAAGCTTTCTTT. The chain recombines TRBV7-8 with TRBJ1-1; D not certain. V was trimmed by 5 bases and J by 3 bases, leaving 19 bases between them. This CDR3 has 16 residues. Germline-derived CDR1 and CDR2 are SGHVS and FQNEAQ.

This clone was seen only once. The chain joins TRBV7-9 to TRBJ1-1; no definite D call. Per germline, CDR1 SEHNR and CDR2 FQNEAQ (reference sequence). V gave up 3 bases and J gave up 3 bases, with 14 bases separating them. CDR3 length equals 15 residues. The CDR3 protein is CASSLSAGVDTEAFF. The CDR3 DNA follows: TGTGCCAGCAGCTTGTCGGCCGGGGTCGACACTGAAGCTTTCTTT.

The chain has TRBV2 and TRBJ2-3; the D is unclear. The CDR3 is 12 residues long. Trimming left V 3 bases short and J 9 bases short, with 10 bases between. Germline lookup yields CDR1 SNHLY and CDR2 FYNNEI. CDR3 residues: CASSDPPRTQYF. CDR3 nucleotide sequence: TGTGCCAGCAGTGACCCGCCCAGGACGCAGTATTTT.

The chain couples TRBV6-4 to TRBJ2-1; D is uncertain. The V end was cut by 6 bases, the J end by 7 bases, with 13 bases between. The CDR3 is made up of 13 amino acids. Germline values: CDR1 MRHNA, CDR2 SNTAGT. This CDR3 reads CASSVNSRNEQFF. The CDR3 DNA follows: TGTGCCAGCAGCGTAAATTCCCGGAATGAGCAGTTCTTC.

The chain recombines TRBV30 with TRBJ2-7; D could derive from TRBD1 or TRBD2 (6 bases each). The V end lost 8 bases, the J end lost 2 bases, and 16 bases lay between the germline ends. Germline V gene sequence: CDR1 GTSNPN, CDR2 SVGIG (reference sequence). CDR3 length: 13 amino acids. CDR3 in amino acids: CAGFLRGPYEQYF. The CDR3 nucleotides read TGTGCCGGCTTCCTTCGGGGGCCCTACGAGCAGTACTTC.